Below are 24 T cell receptor beta chains sequenced from a single sample in a study of post-analysis software for immune sequencing data. Study-level points and caveats: About 5 TRBV segments (TRBV5-6, TRBV5-1 and TRBV20-1 among them) occurred more frequently in patients than in controls.

The antigens for these receptors are not known. Included in the TCR beta cDNA libraries were unique molecular identifiers. TCRdb ran MiXCR on the PCR reads and lists one entry per CDR3 protein. Found here are roughly 800,000 distinct CDR3 sequences, about 53% of them singletons; the top ten hold approximately 4.5%. The sample taken for sequencing was blood. Source of these receptors: a girl aged 10 to 17 with multiple sclerosis.

The chain couples TRBV5-1 to TRBJ2-6; 7 nucleotides match TRBD1. J lost 0 bases, V lost 6 bases, and 12 bases had no gene match. The CDR3 has 18 residues. Germline V gene data show CDR1 as SGHRS and CDR2 as YFSETQ. The CDR3 is CASTLFADRLSGANVLTF. Written as DNA, the CDR3 is TGCGCCAGCACCTTATTCGCGGACAGGCTCTCTGGGGCCAACGTCCTGACTTTC.

The V gene is TRBV7-3, the J gene TRBJ2-7, with 7 nucleotides matching TRBD2. The CDR3 is 14 amino acids. CDR1 is SGHTA and CDR2 is FQGTGA in the germline V gene. After removal of 5 bases from V and 3 bases from J, the junction contained 7 bases not matched to a gene. The CDR3, as DNA: TGTGCCAGCAGCCCTTCGGGGGACTACTACGAGCAGTACTTC. Translated, it gives CASSPSGDYYEQYF.

This rearrangement joins TRBV10-3 to TRBJ2-1, with TRBD2 matching 7 bases. The ends lost 0 bases at V and 8 bases at J; junction bases unmatched: 7. Germline V gene sequence: CDR1 ENHRY, CDR2 SYGVKD. The CDR3 spans 15 residues. The CDR3 sequence is CAISESLGLGHEQFF. In DNA form, the CDR3 reads TGTGCCATCAGTGAGTCGTTAGGACTAGGCCATGAGCAGTTCTTC.

This clonotype was seen more than once but under ten times. This chain uses TRBV20-1 with TRBJ1-4, with D possibly TRBD1 on 5 matching bases. Germline CDR1 DFQATT, CDR2 SNEGSKA (reference sequence). There are 18 residues in the CDR3. V shed 0 bases and J shed 0 bases, with 17 bases lying between them. CDR3: CSARDRGVGTPTNEKLFF. CDR3 DNA sequence: TGCAGTGCTAGAGATCGGGGAGTTGGGACCCCAACTAATGAAAAACTGTTTTTT.

The chain carries TRBV12-3 or TRBV12-4 and TRBJ1-6; D possibly corresponds to TRBD1 (5 bases). The ends were cut back, 2 bases at V and 10 bases at J, with 18 bases in the middle. The CDR3 is made up of 16 amino acids. The chain's CDR3 is CASSLKGQGGSSPLHF. As DNA, the CDR3 is TGTGCCAGCAGTTTAAAGGGTCAGGGAGGAAGCTCACCCCTCCACTTT.

J is TRBJ2-5 and V is TRBV10-3; no definite D call. V shed 3 bases and J shed 3 bases, with 8 bases lying between them. Germline CDR1 and CDR2: ENHRY and SYGVKD. This CDR3 spans 13 amino acids. The CDR3 DNA sequence: TGTGCCATCAGTGAAAGGCAGAAAGAGACCCAGTACTTC. Translated: CAISERQKETQYF.

This sequence joins TRBV14 and TRBJ2-6; TRBD1 might be the D (6 bases). This CDR3 region has 17 residues. The V gene lost 0 bases and the J gene lost 2 bases, with 11 bases spanning the gap. Germline values: CDR1 SGHDN, CDR2 FVKESK. This chain's CDR3 is CASSQDLGTTGANVLTF. CDR3 DNA: TGTGCCAGCAGCCAAGACCTTGGGACAACTGGGGCCAACGTCCTGACTTTC.

V gene TRBV4-2 combines with J gene TRBJ2-7; D may be TRBD2 (6 bases). The DNA matches TRBJ2-4 better at its end, which makes the J call doubtful. The CDR3 loop spans 14 amino acids. The germline V gene encodes CDR1 LGHNA and CDR2 YNFKEQ. The DNA for the CDR3 is TGTGCCAGCAGCCAAGAGCAGAACGGGGGCATTCAGTACTTC. This translates into CASSQEQNGGIQYF.

Only a few counts were recorded for this clonotype. The J gene is TRBJ2-3, the V gene TRBV27; maybe TRBD1 (7 bases). The V gene's germline CDR1 is MNHEY and CDR2 SMNVEV (reference sequence). The V end lost 4 bases, the J end lost 0 bases, and 11 bases lay between the germline ends. This CDR3 spans 15 amino acids. The CDR3 DNA is TGTGCCAGCAGTTGGGGGGACAGCAGCACAGATACGCAGTATTTT. This encodes CASSWGDSSTDTQYF.

The chain couples TRBV15 to TRBJ2-3; possibly TRBD2 for D (5 bases). In germline, CDR1 is LNHNV, CDR2 YYDKDF (reference sequence). V lost 5 bases to trimming and J lost 6 bases, with 15 bases between them. CDR3 size: 14 residues. The CDR3 region has the DNA TGTGCCACCAGCCCCCGAGGGTTACGCGATACGCAGTATTTT. As protein: CATSPRGLRDTQYF.

The rearrangement joins TRBV5-1 to TRBJ2-1; D is unresolved. The germline V gene has CDR1 SGHRS and CDR2 YFSETQ. The CDR3 runs to 15 residues. V lost 3 bases to trimming and J lost 2 bases, with 12 bases between them. The chain's CDR3 is CASSSDGRPYNEQFF. The CDR3 coding sequence is TGCGCCAGCAGCTCGGATGGCCGGCCCTACAATGAGCAGTTCTTC.

The V call is TRBV25-1, the J call TRBJ1-2; tentative D call: TRBD1 (6 bases). V was pared by 3 bases and J by 5 bases, with 13 bases between. The CDR3 runs 14 residues. CDR1 MGHDK and CDR2 SYGVNS come from the germline V gene. CDR3 in amino acids: CASSEFRGTYGYTF. The DNA of the CDR3 is TGTGCCAGCAGTGAGTTCAGGGGAACGTATGGCTACACCTTC.

The chain combines TRBV25-1 with TRBJ2-6; D remains unclear. Per the germline V gene, CDR1 is MGHDK and CDR2 is SYGVNS. This CDR3 has 13 residues. Trimming removed 5 bases from V and 2 bases from J, with 4 bases in between. The CDR3: CASSNPGANVLTF. The CDR3 region has the DNA TGTGCCAGCAGTAACCCTGGGGCCAACGTCCTGACTTTC.

The chain combines TRBV2 with TRBJ2-7; D not resolved. The last part of the DNA fits TRBJ2-5 better; the J call may be wrong. The CDR3 extends over 13 amino acids. Germline V gives CDR1 SNHLY, CDR2 FYNNEI. Written as DNA, the CDR3 is TGTGCCAGCAGTGAGCGGCATTGGGAGACCCAGTACTTC. It translates to CASSERHWETQYF.

This chain joins TRBV2 and TRBJ2-5, with D maybe TRBD2 (5 bases). The CDR3 runs to 12 residues. Germline CDR1 and CDR2: SNHLY and FYNNEI. V was clipped by 7 bases and J by 7 bases, with 13 bases between them. The CDR3 spells CASKAPEGTQYF. The CDR3 DNA sequence: TGTGCCAGCAAGGCACCCGAGGGGACCCAGTACTTC.

The gene calls are TRBV12-3 or TRBV12-4 and TRBJ2-5; D gene uncertain. The V end was cut by 6 bases, the J end by 3 bases, with 5 bases between. The CDR3 loop spans 11 amino acids. As DNA, the CDR3 is TGTGCCAGCAGCATGAAAGAGACCCAGTACTTC. Amino acids: CASSMKETQYF.

The chain carries TRBV5-1 and TRBJ2-5; TRBD2 agrees at 7 bases. The CDR3 contains 15 residues. V gave up 4 bases and J gave up 5 bases; unmatched junction bases: 11. CDR1 and CDR2 (germline): SGHRS, YFSETQ. The CDR3 region is CASSLLGRESETQYF. The CDR3 nucleotides are TGCGCCAGCAGCCTCCTCGGGCGGGAGAGTGAGACCCAGTACTTC.

This clonotype turned up a few times. This rearrangement joins TRBV4-1 to TRBJ2-3; 10 bases align to TRBD2. Per the germline V gene, CDR1 is MGHRA and CDR2 is YSYEKL. J gave up 5 bases and V 4 bases, and 15 bases lay outside the gene matches. The CDR3 is 18 amino acids. The CDR3 protein is CASSRGSAGGTDGDTQYF. Here the CDR3 DNA reads TGCGCCAGCAGCCGGGGATCAGCGGGAGGGACGGATGGAGATACGCAGTATTTT.

This clonotype was picked up one time. The J gene is TRBJ2-7, the V gene TRBV12-3 or TRBV12-4, with D possibly being TRBD1 (5 bases). The V end was cut by 6 bases, the J end by 0 bases, with 18 bases between. This CDR3 is built from 16 residues. The CDR3 here is CASRLRRGRDSYEQYF. In DNA, the CDR3 is TGTGCCAGCAGGTTAAGAAGGGGCAGGGACTCCTACGAGCAGTACTTC.

This sequence joins TRBV15 and TRBJ1-1, with D uncertain. This CDR3 has 13 amino acids. Germline CDR1 is LNHNV and CDR2 is YYDKDF (reference sequence). V was cut by 0 bases and J by 4 bases, with 6 bases left in between. CDR3 residues: CATSRDEGTEAFF. The CDR3 nucleotides read TGTGCCACCAGCAGAGACGAGGGCACTGAAGCTTTCTTT. Full variable domain (rest looked up from reference TRBV15 and TRBJ1-1): DAMVIQNPRYQVTQFGKPVTLSCSQTLNHNVMYWYQQKSSQAPKLLFHYYDKDFNNEADTPDNFQSRRPNTSFCFLDIRSPGLGDTAMYLCATSRDEGTEAFFGQGTRLTVV.

The rearrangement uses TRBV12-3 or TRBV12-4 and TRBJ1-2; D gene unclear. The CDR3 runs 12 residues. V lost 3 bases, J lost 9 bases, and 11 bases lay in between. CDR3 residues: CASSFTQFSYTF. In DNA form, the CDR3 reads TGTGCCAGCAGTTTCACGCAGTTCAGCTACACCTTC.

J is TRBJ2-5 and V is TRBV5-1; 8 bases line up with TRBD1. The germline CDR1 and CDR2 sequences are SGHRS and YFSETQ. The CDR3 contains 15 residues. The J segment lost 5 bases and the V segment lost 4 bases, leaving 10 bases of the junction unmatched. The CDR3, as DNA: TGCGCCAGCAGCGACTATACAGGGGGGCTGGAGACCCAGTACTTC. Its translation is CASSDYTGGLETQYF.

The V and J genes are TRBV7-2 and TRBJ2-4; TRBD2 matches at 8 bases. The J call is uncertain, as TRBJ2-7 better fits the DNA end. Germline V gives CDR1 SGHTA, CDR2 FQGNSA. The CDR3 has 15 amino acids. CDR3 in amino acids: CASSLVGGGLYEQYF. CDR3 in DNA: TGTGCCAGCAGCTTAGTGGGCGGGGGGCTTTACGAGCAGTACTTC.

V usage is TRBV5-1 and J usage is TRBJ2-1; 9 nucleotides line up with TRBD1. The CDR3 loop spans 14 amino acids. The germline V gene encodes CDR1 SGHRS and CDR2 YFSETQ. V lost 2 bases, J lost 5 bases, and 2 bases stayed unmatched. Written as DNA, the CDR3 is TGCGCCAGCAGCTTTGGGACAGGGAACAATGAGCAGTTCTTC. Amino acids: CASSFGTGNNEQFF.